The 22 T cell receptor beta chains presented below share a single source sample, sequenced in a study of beta chain features in type 1 diabetes. Expressed TCRB transcripts were sequenced after all isolated RNA was converted to cDNA. Using immunoSEQ multiplex PCR, the repertoire was profiled, and TCRdb retains in-frame clones only, with some absent. The data contain some 300,000 clones, 8% of them singletons. Sequenced: central memory CD4+ T cells from blood. These receptors all come from a woman younger than 30 in good health.

The chain employs TRBV27 and TRBJ2-4; D perhaps matches TRBD1 (7 bases). Germline V gene lookup returns CDR1 MNHEY and CDR2 SMNVEV (reference sequence). CDR3 length equals 17 residues. With 4 bases removed from V and 3 bases from J, the gap between germline ends came to 19 bases. This CDR3 reads CASSSGGGPMGKNIQYF. In DNA, the CDR3 is TGTGCCAGCAGTTCAGGAGGGGGCCCGATGGGCAAAAACATTCAGTACTTC.

Concerning this clone itself: This same CDR3 is encoded by further DNA sequences in the sample. The chain couples TRBV18 to TRBJ1-3; D perhaps matches TRBD1 (5 bases). Per the germline V gene, CDR1 is KGHSH and CDR2 is LQKENI. V was shortened by 3 bases and J by 0 bases, with 12 bases between the two germline ends. This CDR3 region has 16 residues. DNA of the CDR3: TGTGCCAGCTCACCGGGACGGACCCTCTCTGGAAACACCATATATTTT. Translated: CASSPGRTLSGNTIYF.

The V gene is TRBV11-3, the J gene TRBJ2-5; D is unclear. V shed 3 bases and J shed 5 bases, with 10 bases lying between them. The CDR3 runs 13 residues. Germline V CDR1 and CDR2: SGHNT, YENEEA. The CDR3 sequence: CASSFPWPETQYF. The CDR3 DNA reads TGTGCCAGCAGCTTCCCATGGCCGGAGACCCAGTACTTC.

This clone has a handful of counts. This chain uses TRBV4-2 with TRBJ2-7; 7 bases agree with TRBD2. The ends lost 0 bases at V and 2 bases at J; junction bases unmatched: 7. CDR3 size: 16 residues. The germline V gene encodes CDR1 LGHNA and CDR2 YNFKEQ. This CDR3 reads CASSQEATGGAYEQYF. CDR3 nucleotide sequence: TGTGCCAGCAGCCAAGAAGCCACGGGAGGAGCCTACGAGCAGTACTTC.

The J gene is TRBJ1-6, the V gene TRBV27; D remains ambiguous. Per the germline V gene, CDR1 is MNHEY and CDR2 is SMNVEV (reference sequence). The CDR3 is 13 amino acids. V lost 6 bases, J lost 8 bases, and 11 bases lay in between. CDR3 in amino acids: CASSNAADSPLHF. The CDR3 bases are TGTGCCAGCAGCAACGCTGCGGATTCACCCCTCCACTTT.

This clone was seen a handful of times. The genes are TRBV29-1 and TRBJ1-2; TRBD1 matches 10 bases. V shed 2 bases, J shed 3 bases, and the junction held 9 bases outside the gene matches. Germline-derived CDR1 and CDR2 are SQVTM and ANQGSEA. The CDR3 totals 16 residues. CDR3 protein: CSVETEGQGPDYGYTF. DNA of the CDR3: TGCAGCGTTGAAACCGAGGGACAGGGGCCGGACTATGGCTACACCTTC.

The chain carries TRBV28 and TRBJ1-2; 8 bases are a match to TRBD1. Germline-derived CDR1 and CDR2 are MDHEN and SYDVKM. V shed 4 bases and J 2 bases; nucleotides not matched to a gene: 0. The CDR3 sequence is 13 residues long. The CDR3, as DNA: TGTGCCAGCAGTTGGACAGGGAACTATGGCTACACCTTC. It translates to CASSWTGNYGYTF.

The chain carries TRBV7-9 and TRBJ1-5; D gene unclear. The CDR3 sequence is 13 residues long. Germline loops: CDR1 SEHNR, CDR2 FQNEAQ (reference sequence). V was trimmed by 6 bases and J by 5 bases, leaving 11 bases between them. The CDR3 loop is CASRKGKDQPQHF. In DNA form, the CDR3 reads TGTGCCAGCAGAAAGGGTAAGGATCAGCCCCAGCATTTT. The full variable domain, with the rest looked up from reference TRBV7-9 and TRBJ1-5, is DTGVSQNPRHKITKRGQNVTFRCDPISEHNRLYWYRQTLGQGPEFLTYFQNEAQLEKSRLLSDRFSAERPKGSFSTLEIQRTEQGDSAMYLCASRKGKDQPQHFGDGTRLSIL.

This clone appeared a few times. The genes are TRBV5-1 and TRBJ1-2, with TRBD1 as a possible D gene (5 bases). Germline V gene data show CDR1 as SGHRS and CDR2 as YFSETQ. V dropped 2 bases and J dropped 8 bases, with 19 bases sitting between them. The CDR3 sequence is 15 residues long. CDR3 sequence reads: CASSFVSGTPGGYTF. The CDR3 nucleotides are TGCGCCAGCAGCTTTGTATCCGGGACCCCGGGAGGCTACACCTTC.

There are many counts of this clone. The V and J genes are TRBV4-3 and TRBJ1-1; 8 positions agree with TRBD1. Germline CDR1 LGHNA, CDR2 YSLEER. This CDR3 is 15 amino acids long. V gave up 0 bases and J gave up 8 bases; unmatched junction bases: 8. The CDR3 region has the DNA TGCGCCAGCAGCCAAGACTTTGGGACAGGTGGAGAAGCTTTCTTT. Translating it yields CASSQDFGTGGEAFF.

This chain joins TRBV5-1 and TRBJ2-5; possibly TRBD2 for D (5 bases). Germline CDR1 and CDR2: SGHRS and YFSETQ. Between the trimmed V and J ends, which lost 1 base and 7 bases, there was a span of 14 bases. This CDR3 is built from 14 residues. CDR3 loop: CASSLSPGSGTQYF. For the CDR3, the DNA is TGCGCCAGCAGCTTGTCGCCGGGGTCGGGGACCCAGTACTTC.

This sequence joins TRBV30 and TRBJ1-2; D ambiguous. Trimming removed 7 bases at V and 7 bases at J, with 4 bases between. Germline V CDR1 and CDR2: GTSNPN, SVGIG (reference sequence). This CDR3 contains 8 residues. The CDR3 nucleotides are TGTGCCTCGGTTGGCTACACCTTC. Amino acids: CASVGYTF.

This clone was recorded a few times. The J gene is TRBJ2-7, the V gene TRBV2; TRBD2 matches at 8 bases. The CDR3 length is 14 residues. With V trimmed by 7 bases and J by 1 base, 6 bases remained unmatched. Germline V lookup: CDR1 SNHLY, CDR2 FYNNEI. DNA of the CDR3: TGTGCCAGCAAACAGCGGGAGAGGTCCTACGAGCAGTACTTC. It yields the protein CASKQRERSYEQYF. Supplemented by reference TRBV2 and TRBJ2-7, the full variable domain reads EPEVTQTPSHQVTQMGQEVILRCVPISNHLYFYWYRQILGQKVEFLVSFYNNEISEKSEIFDDQFSVERPDGSNFTLKIRSTKLEDSAMYFCASKQRERSYEQYFGPGTRLTVT.

This clone has more than one count but fewer than ten. The rearrangement uses TRBV7-9 and TRBJ2-3; 10 nucleotides line up with TRBD2. In germline, CDR1 is SEHNR, CDR2 FQNEAQ (reference sequence). The CDR3 sequence is 17 residues long. V was pared by 0 bases and J by 0 bases, with 3 bases of the junction left unmatched. As DNA, the CDR3 is TGTGCCAGCAGCTTAGCGGCTAGCGGGGGAAGCACAGATACGCAGTATTTT. It is translated as CASSLAASGGSTDTQYF. Combining the CDR3 with reference TRBV7-9 and TRBJ2-3 gives the whole variable domain DTGVSQNPRHKITKRGQNVTFRCDPISEHNRLYWYRQTLGQGPEFLTYFQNEAQLEKSRLLSDRFSAERPKGSFSTLEIQRTEQGDSAMYLCASSLAASGGSTDTQYFGPGTRLTVL.

This clone was observed a handful of times. V usage is TRBV9 and J usage is TRBJ2-7; 14 nucleotides line up with TRBD2. In germline, CDR1 is SGDLS, CDR2 YYNGEE. Trimming cost V 6 bases and J 6 bases; bases outside gene matches: 5. This CDR3 contains 14 residues. The CDR3 region has the DNA TGTGCCAGCACGCCGGGACTAGCGGGAGTCGAGCAGTACTTC. Its translation: CASTPGLAGVEQYF.

This clone has a handful of counts. This chain uses TRBV7-9 with TRBJ2-2; TRBD1 matches at 10 bases. Germline V gene data show CDR1 as SEHNR and CDR2 as FQNEAQ (reference sequence). V shed 6 bases and J 5 bases; nucleotides not matched to a gene: 9. This CDR3 is built from 16 residues. Here the CDR3 reads CASRQGQGERTGELFF. The CDR3 nucleotides are TGTGCCAGCAGGCAAGGACAGGGGGAGAGGACCGGGGAGCTGTTTTTT.

The V and J genes are TRBV29-1 and TRBJ2-1; no clear D. The CDR3 extends over 14 amino acids. Germline CDR1 SQVTM, CDR2 ANQGSEA. Trimming shortened V by 7 bases and J by 0 bases, and 13 bases separated the two germline ends. Here the CDR3 DNA reads TGCAGCGCCGAGACCCCAGGCTCCTACAATGAGCAGTTCTTC. This encodes CSAETPGSYNEQFF.

Remarks on this clone: The same CDR3 can be traced to other DNA sequences in this sample. The genes are TRBV7-2 and TRBJ2-3; TRBD2 is a possible D gene (5 bases). There are 14 residues in the CDR3. Germline values: CDR1 SGHTA, CDR2 FQGNSA. The V and J ends lost 1 base and 4 bases respectively, with 9 bases between them. The CDR3 DNA reads as TGTGCCAGCAGCTTAGGTCCGGGGTCAGATACGCAGTATTTT. It translates to CASSLGPGSDTQYF.

About this clone itself: A read error is possible here, since a much larger clone lies one base away. The chain combines TRBV5-6 with TRBJ2-3; 11 nucleotides match TRBD2. Germline V gives CDR1 SGHDT, CDR2 YYEEEE. The CDR3 runs to 14 residues. V dropped 2 bases and J dropped 5; count of bases not matched to a gene: 1. The DNA for the CDR3 is TGTGCCAGCAGCTTTGGACTAGCGGGAGATACGCAGTATTTT. Translating it yields CASSFGLAGDTQYF.

The rearrangement links TRBV28 to TRBJ2-2; 8 nucleotides align to TRBD2. CDR1 and CDR2 from the germline V gene are MDHEN and SYDVKM. The J segment lost 4 bases and the V segment lost 2 bases, leaving 6 bases of the junction unmatched. The CDR3 is made up of 16 amino acids. The CDR3 protein is CASSLMRGAGTGELFF. The DNA of the CDR3 is TGTGCCAGCAGTTTAATGCGGGGGGCGGGCACCGGGGAGCTGTTTTTT. The full variable domain, in which reference TRBV28 and TRBJ2-2 provide the parts outside the CDR3, is DVKVTQSSRYLVKRTGEKVFLECVQDMDHENMFWYRQDPGLGLRLIYFSYDVKMKEKGDIPEGYSVSREKKERFSLILESASTNQTSMYLCASSLMRGAGTGELFFGEGSRLTVL.

V and J are TRBV19 and TRBJ1-2; no reliable D call. CDR1 is LNHDA and CDR2 is SQIVND in the germline V gene (reference sequence). The CDR3 is 16 residues long. V was cut by 2 bases and J by 8 bases, with 21 bases left in between. In DNA, the CDR3 is TGTGCCAGTAGTATAAACCGGGCCAGATCGGTTGTAGGCTACACCTTC. Its translation: CASSINRARSVVGYTF.

The V and J genes are TRBV12-5 and TRBJ1-1, with a tentative D call TRBD1 (6 bases). Germline V CDR1 and CDR2: LGHNT, FRNRAP. V shed 7 bases and J shed 6 bases, with 15 bases lying between them. This CDR3 has 13 amino acids. Written as DNA, the CDR3 is TGTGCTAGTGCCCCCGGACAGATCGCTGAAGCTTTCTTT. Residues: CASAPGQIAEAFF. Full variable domain (missing parts from reference TRBV12-5 and TRBJ1-1): DARVTQTPRHKVTEMGQEVTMRCQPILGHNTVFWYRQTMMQGLELLAYFRNRAPLDDSGMPKDRFSAEMPDATLATLKIQPSEPRDSAVYFCASAPGQIAEAFFGQGTRLTVV.